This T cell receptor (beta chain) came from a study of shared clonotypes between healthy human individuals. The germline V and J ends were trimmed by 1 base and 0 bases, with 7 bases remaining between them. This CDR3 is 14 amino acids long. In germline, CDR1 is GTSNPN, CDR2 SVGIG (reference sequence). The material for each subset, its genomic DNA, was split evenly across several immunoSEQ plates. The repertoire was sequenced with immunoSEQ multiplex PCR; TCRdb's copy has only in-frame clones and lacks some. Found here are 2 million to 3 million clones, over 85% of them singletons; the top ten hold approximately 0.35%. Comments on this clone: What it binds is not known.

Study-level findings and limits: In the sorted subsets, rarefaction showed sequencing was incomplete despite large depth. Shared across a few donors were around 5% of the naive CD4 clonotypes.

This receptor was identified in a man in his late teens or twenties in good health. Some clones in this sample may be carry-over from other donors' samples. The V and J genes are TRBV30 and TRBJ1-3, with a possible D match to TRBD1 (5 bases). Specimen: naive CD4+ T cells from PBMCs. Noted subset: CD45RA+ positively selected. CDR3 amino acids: CAWSGGSSGNTIYF. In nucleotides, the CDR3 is TGTGCCTGGAGTGGGGGGTCCTCTGGAAACACCATATATTTT.